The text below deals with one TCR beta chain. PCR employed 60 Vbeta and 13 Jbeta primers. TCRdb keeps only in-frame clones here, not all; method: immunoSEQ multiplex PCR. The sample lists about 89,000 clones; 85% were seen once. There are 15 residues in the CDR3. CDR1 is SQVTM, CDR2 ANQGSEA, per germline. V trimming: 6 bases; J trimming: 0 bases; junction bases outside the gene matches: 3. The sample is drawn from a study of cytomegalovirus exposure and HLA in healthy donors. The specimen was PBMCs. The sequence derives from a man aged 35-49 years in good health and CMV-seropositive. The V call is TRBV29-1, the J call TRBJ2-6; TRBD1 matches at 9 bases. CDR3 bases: TGCAGCGTGGGACAGGGATCCTCTGGGGCCAACGTCCTGACTTTC. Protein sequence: CSVGQGSSGANVLTF.